Sequencing of this T cell receptor (beta chain) was carried out in a study of Ad26.COV2.S vaccination and SARS-CoV-2 variants. Study background: Once, or twice with 56 days between doses, Ad26.COV2.S was given intramuscularly.

V was pared by 0 bases and J by 6 bases, with 7 bases of the junction left unmatched. This CDR3 has 18 residues. In germline, CDR1 is SGHRS, CDR2 YFSETQ. The data were produced by immunoSEQ multiplex PCR, yet TCRdb's version contains in-frame clones alone and is incomplete. The table has about 400,000 clones, roughly 90% seen once. The treatment here: some 20 received Ad26.COV2.S at low or high dose, single or two shots; roughly five received placebo; per-sample allocation not given. Collection of the samples took place on day 63 after the first injection of vaccine or placebo. The sequenced sample was peripheral blood, obtained in a trial of Ad26.COV2.S vaccine versus placebo. The TCR sequence derives from a person aged 18-60 years who received the Ad26.COV2.S COVID-19 vaccine or a placebo. The chain joins TRBV5-1 to TRBJ2-3; 16 bases fit TRBD2. The CDR3: CASSLVGLAGGPWDTQYF. CDR3 nucleotide sequence: TGCGCCAGCAGCTTGGTGGGACTAGCGGGAGGGCCGTGGGATACGCAGTATTTT.